This T cell receptor beta chain stems from a study of blood T cell repertoires in COVID-19 (dated by TCRdb to about 2020). With respect to the entire study: Samples covering the acute and convalescent phases of COVID-19 were provided by collaborators in the United States, Italy and Spain. The prospective study material was composed of cDNA or gDNA derived from T cells, B-cell-depleted T cells, or PBMCs. Deeply sampled blood TCRbeta repertoires from subjects exposed to, actively infected with, or recovered from COVID-19 were included in the dataset. A freely available public database, intended as a resource for researchers studying the immune response to SARS-CoV-2, is where the repertoires were released. The samples were drawn from the first 160 participants of the ongoing ImmuneRACE study and from over a thousand subjects provided by 6 global collaborators. Sample metadata almost always included a de-identified subject ID, COVID-19 status, age in years and sex. Where HLA class I and class II types were available, the types were taken from metadata supplied by the sample provider, not from assay-based typing. The investigation overall reported the following: Clinical and demographic metadata were provided uncurated, with the amount varying by source and participant.

Collaborating institutions collected whole blood in K2EDTA tubes following their own protocols. For TCRbeta analysis, collaborator samples were shipped as frozen whole blood, as isolated PBMCs, or as DNA extracted from either sample type. TCRbeta CDR3 regions were amplified from genomic DNA using the immunoSEQ Assay, a bias-controlled multiplex PCR. The paper's data handling went like this. Within the assay, amplification of reference gene primers was used to estimate how many nucleated cells each sample contained. Sequence reads were collapsed and filtered to measure the absolute abundance of every unique TCRbeta CDR3 rearrangement. For each sample, productive Simpson clonality was calculated by taking the square root of Simpson's diversity index across productive rearrangements. The immuneACCESS repertoire file appears here via TCRdb, limited to in-frame rearrangements. These files lack a portion of the clones; in checked studies, under half of the deficit traces to unresolved V genes, and the cause of the others is not known. V and J calls plus clone size are reproduced from that table; the DNA served to infer D and trimming. The sample profile shows some 490,000 clones; 70% to 90% of them were found once. The ten largest make up about 3.2% of the sample.

Comments on this clone: It lacks a known antigen. Per-nucleotide qualities are absent, and no much larger clonotype sits a single base away.

The sample was peripheral blood. The clonotype originates from a human donor in a cohort sampled during active COVID-19.

The CDR3 protein sequence reads: CASSVANTEAFF. The sequence in DNA is TGTGCCAGCTCAGTTGCGAACACTGAAGCTTTCTTT. Here the chain combines TRBV7-2 and TRBJ1-1; the D gene lacks a confident call. V lost 8 bases and J lost 1 base; the stretch between them is 8 bases long. From the cysteine through the phenylalanine, the CDR3 covers 12 amino acids. Only the CDR3 DNA is retained, 36 bases long and in frame from the first base. The germline V gene specifies SGHTA as CDR1 and FQGNSA as CDR2.